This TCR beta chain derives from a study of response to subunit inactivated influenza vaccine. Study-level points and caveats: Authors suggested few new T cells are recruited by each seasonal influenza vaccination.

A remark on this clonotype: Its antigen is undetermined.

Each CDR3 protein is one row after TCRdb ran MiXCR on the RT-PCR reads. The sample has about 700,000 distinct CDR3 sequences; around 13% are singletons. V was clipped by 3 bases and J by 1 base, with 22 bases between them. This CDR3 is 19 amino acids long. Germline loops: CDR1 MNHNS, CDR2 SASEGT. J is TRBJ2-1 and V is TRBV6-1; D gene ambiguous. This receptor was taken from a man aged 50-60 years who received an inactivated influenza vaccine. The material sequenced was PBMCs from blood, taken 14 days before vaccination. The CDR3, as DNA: TGTGCCAGCAGTGATATTTGGAGTAGAAAGAATAAATCCTACAATGAGCAGTTCTTC. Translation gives CASSDIWSRKNKSYNEQFF.